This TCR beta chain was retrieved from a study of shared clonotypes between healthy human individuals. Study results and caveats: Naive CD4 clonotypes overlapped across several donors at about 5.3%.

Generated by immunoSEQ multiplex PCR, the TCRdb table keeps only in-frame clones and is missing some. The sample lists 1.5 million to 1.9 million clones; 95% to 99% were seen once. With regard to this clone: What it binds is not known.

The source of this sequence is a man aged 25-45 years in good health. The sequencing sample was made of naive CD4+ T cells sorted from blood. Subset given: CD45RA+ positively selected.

The CDR3 is CASSGIQGTYEQYF. CDR3 nucleotide sequence: TGTGCCAGCAGCGGAATACAGGGAACCTACGAGCAGTACTTC. This chain links TRBV5-6 with TRBJ2-7, with D maybe TRBD1 (6 bases). The CDR3 has 14 residues. CDR1 is SGHDT, CDR2 YYEEEE, per germline. Trimming pared 4 bases from V and 2 bases from J, leaving 13 bases between.